This T cell receptor (beta chain) was identified in a study of shared clonotypes between healthy human individuals. CD45RO negativity and positive selection for CCR7 defined naive CD8 cells, a population that excluded terminally differentiated effector memory CD45RA+ cells. The V end lost 5 bases, the J end lost 7 bases, and 21 bases lay between the germline ends. Germline V CDR1 and CDR2: MNHEY, SMNVEV (reference sequence). The CDR3 has 16 residues. Method: immunoSEQ multiplex PCR; TCRdb's copy keeps in-frame clones and lacks some. The data show around 2.1 million clones, about 93% seen once. The specimen sequenced was naive CD8+ T cells from PBMCs. The V call is TRBV27, the J call TRBJ2-1, with D unclear. This sequence was found in a man younger than 35 in good health. Some clones in this sample may be carry-over from other donors' samples. The CDR3 nucleotides read TGTGCCAGCAGTACCACCCTTCCGGAGTATGGGAATGAGCAGTTCTTC. Translating it yields CASSTTLPEYGNEQFF.